The clone carrying this TCR beta chain showed up just a few times. V was clipped by 3 bases and J by 4 bases; unmatched bases: 4. The CDR3 is 16 residues long. The germline CDR1 and CDR2 sequences are KGHSH and LQKENI. These data originate in a study of identical twins. TCRdb itself ran the 5' RACE reads through MiXCR, one entry per CDR3 protein. The sample lists about 890,000 distinct CDR3 sequences; approximately 13% were seen once. The data also belong to a second study, concerning yellow fever vaccine responses in identical twins.

V is TRBV18 and J is TRBJ2-1, with 12 positions matching TRBD2. The sample comprised PBMCs. The source of this sequence is a woman aged 18 to 35 in good health. The CDR3 region is CASSPTSGGLYNEQFF. The CDR3, as DNA: TGTGCCAGCTCACCGACTAGCGGGGGCCTATACAATGAGCAGTTCTTC.